The 17 T cell receptor beta chains listed next were all sequenced from one sample in a study of Tregs in tolerant kidney transplant recipients. TCRdb's copy holds only in-frame clones and misses some; the assay was immunoSEQ multiplex PCR. The table includes approximately 100,000 clones, roughly 93% detected once. The specimen comprised CD4+ T cells from blood, sampled before the transplant. These TCRs come from a human donor who received a combined kidney and bone marrow transplant.

The rearrangement joins TRBV5-1 to TRBJ1-1; a possible D gene is TRBD1 (6 bases). CDR3 length: 13 residues. Trimming took off 3 bases at V and 2 bases at J, with 8 bases between the two ends. The germline V gene has CDR1 SGHRS and CDR2 YFSETQ. CDR3 residues: CASSWTANTEAFF. DNA of the CDR3: TGCGCCAGCAGCTGGACAGCCAACACTGAAGCTTTCTTT.

The rearrangement links TRBV5-1 to TRBJ2-5; no definite D call. Germline V gene lookup returns CDR1 SGHRS and CDR2 YFSETQ. Trimming left V 0 bases short and J 4 bases short, with 10 bases between. The CDR3 loop spans 14 amino acids. The CDR3 protein is CASSLGHLGETQYF. In nucleotides, the CDR3 is TGCGCCAGCAGCTTGGGACATTTAGGAGAGACCCAGTACTTC.

V and J are TRBV5-1 and TRBJ2-3; the match to TRBD1 covers 9 bases. V trimming: 5 bases; J trimming: 4 bases; junction bases outside the gene matches: 11. Germline V lookup: CDR1 SGHRS, CDR2 YFSETQ. The CDR3 loop spans 16 amino acids. CDR3 protein: CASRPSQGAYADTQYF. The DNA of the CDR3 is TGCGCCAGCAGACCTTCACAGGGGGCGTACGCAGATACGCAGTATTTT.

This clone has only one observation. The V call is TRBV9, the J call TRBJ1-1; D is ambiguous. The CDR3 runs to 13 residues. Trimming took 0 bases from V and 0 from J, leaving 3 bases between them. The germline gives CDR1 SGDLS, CDR2 YYNGEE. The CDR3, as DNA: TGTGCCAGCAGCGTAGCTCTGAACACTGAAGCTTTCTTT. Protein sequence: CASSVALNTEAFF.

The chain uses TRBV27 and TRBJ2-5; D gene unclear. Trimming shortened V by 0 bases and J by 5 bases, and 7 bases separated the two germline ends. This CDR3 has 13 amino acids. Germline CDR1 and CDR2: MNHEY and SMNVEV (reference sequence). The CDR3 nucleotides read TGTGCCAGCAGTTTATCGAGGTTTGAGACCCAGTACTTC. It is translated as CASSLSRFETQYF.

The J gene is TRBJ1-2, the V gene TRBV20-1; 7 bases fit TRBD1. The CDR3 consists of 11 residues. The germline CDR1 and CDR2 sequences are DFQATT and SNEGSKA (reference sequence). V lost 5 bases to trimming and J lost 5 bases; unmatched junction nucleotides: 2. The CDR3 sequence: CSASTGYGYTF. CDR3 bases: TGCAGTGCTTCGACAGGGTATGGCTACACCTTC.

This clone was observed once. The rearrangement links TRBV5-6 to TRBJ2-2; 9 bases match TRBD1. CDR1 and CDR2 from the germline V gene are SGHDT and YYEEEE. V shed 9 bases, J shed 6 bases, and the junction held 12 bases outside the gene matches. The CDR3 is made up of 15 amino acids. CDR3 residues: CATQGRTGESGELFF. For the CDR3, the DNA is TGTGCCACCCAGGGTAGGACAGGGGAATCCGGGGAGCTGTTTTTT.

The chain carries TRBV5-1 and TRBJ2-6; TRBD1 might be the D (6 bases). Germline values: CDR1 SGHRS, CDR2 YFSETQ. V was clipped by 8 bases and J by 2 bases, with 11 bases between them. The CDR3 covers 14 residues. The CDR3 region is CASEQGTGANVLTF. DNA for the CDR3: TGCGCCAGTGAACAGGGAACTGGGGCCAACGTCCTGACTTTC.

V and J are TRBV7-3 and TRBJ2-3; no reliable D call. The CDR3 spans 14 residues. V lost 2 bases and J lost 5, with 11 bases in between. Looked up from germline, CDR1 is SGHTA and CDR2 is FQGTGA. CDR3: CASSLQSALDTQYF. CDR3 sequence (DNA): TGTGCCAGCAGCTTACAAAGCGCACTAGATACGCAGTATTTT.

The chain uses TRBV11-1 and TRBJ2-1, with D perhaps TRBD1 (5 bases). The CDR3 contains 15 residues. The V and J ends lost 5 bases and 4 bases respectively, with 15 bases between them. The germline gives CDR1 SGHAT, CDR2 FQDESV (reference sequence). The CDR3 DNA follows: TGTGCCAGCAGCCCCGACAGAAAAAGTTACAATGAGCAGTTCTTC. The encoded protein is CASSPDRKSYNEQFF.

This clone came up once. This chain links TRBV4-1 with TRBJ1-2, with 7 bases that match TRBD1. V trimming: 1 base; J trimming: 4 bases; junction bases outside the gene matches: 6. Germline V gene lookup returns CDR1 MGHRA and CDR2 YSYEKL. The CDR3 runs 15 residues. The CDR3 sequence: CASSQGSRGSYGYTF. Here the CDR3 DNA reads TGCGCCAGCAGCCAAGGATCCAGGGGGAGCTATGGCTACACCTTC.

The chain has TRBV30 and TRBJ1-4; no firm D call. Germline values: CDR1 GTSNPN, CDR2 SVGIG (reference sequence). V lost 2 bases and J 6 bases, leaving 7 bases between the germline ends. The CDR3 covers 12 residues. As DNA, the CDR3 is TGTGCCTGGAGTACGGGGTATGAAAAACTGTTTTTT. Residues: CAWSTGYEKLFF.

The V call is TRBV6-6, the J call TRBJ2-1; weak D call: TRBD1 (5 bases). Trimming pared 2 bases from V and 3 bases from J, leaving 5 bases between. Germline-derived CDR1 and CDR2 are MNHNY and SVGAGI (reference sequence). The CDR3 sequence is 13 residues long. The CDR3 region is CASSYRGYNEQFF. For the CDR3, the DNA is TGTGCCAGCAGTTACAGGGGCTACAATGAGCAGTTCTTC.

The chain couples TRBV7-8 to TRBJ1-5; 8 nucleotides align to TRBD1. The CDR3 consists of 16 residues. Germline values: CDR1 SGHVS, CDR2 FQNEAQ. With 5 bases clipped from V and 4 bases from J, the junction kept 10 bases outside the gene matches. The CDR3 bases are TGTGCCAGCAGCCCCCTTACAGGGGGTTCGAATCAGCCCCAGCATTTT. Its translation is CASSPLTGGSNQPQHF.

The chain has TRBV13 and TRBJ2-3; TRBD1 might be the D (6 bases). V lost 5 bases to trimming and J lost 3 bases, with 15 bases between them. CDR1 and CDR2 from the germline V gene are PRHDT and FYEKMQ (reference sequence). The CDR3 is made up of 15 amino acids. The CDR3 region is CASSPNSGQTDTQYF. The CDR3 DNA sequence: TGTGCCAGCAGCCCCAACTCTGGACAGACAGATACGCAGTATTTT.

The V and J genes are TRBV30 and TRBJ1-1; 8 bases align to TRBD1. The germline CDR1 and CDR2 sequences are GTSNPN and SVGIG (reference sequence). This CDR3 comprises 13 residues. V lost 4 bases and J lost 4; bases outside the gene matches: 5. In DNA, the CDR3 is TGTGCCTGGACCCCCACAGGGGGCACTGAAGCTTTCTTT. This gives the protein CAWTPTGGTEAFF.

The gene calls are TRBV9 and TRBJ1-1; D unclear. Deletions cut 4 bases from V and 5 bases from J, with 12 bases between. Germline V gene lookup returns CDR1 SGDLS and CDR2 YYNGEE. The CDR3 totals 13 residues. CDR3 sequence: CASSPDTGTEAFF. DNA for the CDR3: TGTGCCAGCAGCCCTGATACGGGGACTGAAGCTTTCTTT. Combining the CDR3 with reference TRBV9 and TRBJ1-1 gives the whole variable domain DSGVTQTPKHLITATGQRVTLRCSPRSGDLSVYWYQQSLDQGLQFLIQYYNGEERAKGNILERFSAQQFPDLHSELNLSSLELGDSALYFCASSPDTGTEAFFGQGTRLTVV.